This T cell receptor beta chain was identified during a study of blood T cells in healthy people across ages. The CDR3 extends over 14 amino acids. The V end was cut by 6 bases, the J end by 8 bases, with 16 bases between. Next came a second PCR, run for about 6 to 11 cycles, which used a sample-barcoded 5' primer along with a J-beta primer mix. Each single sample gave us at least 3 million CDR3-containing paired-end reads. TCRdb itself ran the 5' RACE reads through MiXCR, one entry per CDR3 protein. The table has approximately 800,000 distinct CDR3 sequences, about 37% seen once; the top ten hold approximately 13%. Note on this clonotype: The target antigen is unknown.

The study, taken as a whole, reports: Nothing was known about donor CMV status, and this possibly confounded expanded clonotype changes. Roughly linear age-related decline in beta diversity appeared, significant by age around 42. Whereas aged donors had fewer naive CD4+ cells, long-lived donors had more of them and higher diversity.

Sequences were obtained from blood. The rearrangement uses TRBV12-3 or TRBV12-4 and TRBJ1-4; D might be TRBD1 (6 bases). The receptor comes from a man between 18 and 29 years old in good health. The CDR3 reads CASSQYRVGEKLFF. The CDR3 DNA reads TGTGCCAGCAGCCAATACAGGGTTGGGGAAAAACTGTTTTTT.